Shown below are 21 T cell receptor beta chains from a single sample sequenced in a study of T-cell memory formation after mild COVID-19. From the 5' RACE reads, TCRdb called clonotypes with MiXCR, one entry per CDR3 protein. This table holds 250,000 to 300,000 distinct CDR3 sequences, approximately 7.6% found once. The sequencing input was PBMCs or a T cell subset sorted from them (not recorded which). The receptors here all came from a man between 18 and 35 years old who had mild COVID-19 (a few samples of this study predate the infection). Cell type and time point are not known.

This clonotype was detected many times. This chain connects TRBV10-3 to TRBJ2-1; no firm D call. The germline CDR1 and CDR2 sequences are ENHRY and SYGVKD. This CDR3 has 14 amino acids. The germline V and J ends were trimmed by 3 bases and 6 bases, with 12 bases remaining between them. The CDR3 is CAISDVGQPNEQFF. DNA of the CDR3: TGTGCCATCAGTGATGTTGGGCAGCCCAATGAGCAGTTCTTC.

This clonotype occurred many times. The rearrangement uses TRBV7-2 and TRBJ2-4, with D maybe TRBD1 (5 bases). The CDR3 has 15 residues. Trimming removed 7 bases from V and 4 bases from J, with 17 bases in between. The germline CDR1 and CDR2 sequences are SGHTA and FQGNSA. The CDR3 reads CASNPSGQSKNIQYF. For the CDR3, the DNA is TGTGCCAGCAACCCCTCAGGGCAAAGTAAAAACATTCAGTACTTC.

This clonotype was observed a handful of times. This chain links TRBV6-1 with TRBJ2-3, with D unresolved. Trimming took 7 bases from V and 4 from J, leaving 12 bases between them. Germline V CDR1 and CDR2: MNHNS, SASEGT. The CDR3 extends over 13 amino acids. CDR3 sequence reads: CASTFRTSDTQYF. The CDR3 nucleotides are TGTGCCAGCACATTTAGGACGTCAGATACGCAGTATTTT.

This clonotype was seen at least ten times. The chain combines TRBV12-3 or TRBV12-4 with TRBJ2-5, with 7 bases fitting TRBD1. The junction had 5 bases not matched to a gene; V was cut back by 3 bases and J by 4 bases. The CDR3 runs to 14 residues. The CDR3 coding sequence is TGTGCCAGCAGTTTTCAAGGGGGCGCAGAGACCCAGTACTTC. As protein: CASSFQGGAETQYF.

The rearrangement links TRBV4-1 to TRBJ2-7; 7 nucleotides match TRBD1. The CDR3 is made up of 15 amino acids. In germline, CDR1 is MGHRA, CDR2 YSYEKL. The J segment lost 3 bases and the V segment lost 1 base, leaving 6 bases of the junction unmatched. Written as DNA, the CDR3 is TGCGCCAGCAGCCAAGGACAGGGTAACGACTACGAGCAGTACGTC. Amino acids: CASSQGQGNDYEQYV.

The chain links TRBV24-1 to TRBJ2-3; D is unclear. CDR3 length equals 12 residues. Trimming took off 8 bases at V and 6 bases at J, with 11 bases between the two ends. CDR1 and CDR2 (germline): KGHDR, SFDVKD. The CDR3 DNA is TGTGCCACCATGGGCCGGTCTGATACGCAGTATTTT. It codes for CATMGRSDTQYF.

This clonotype was observed at least ten times. The chain uses TRBV5-1 and TRBJ2-7; TRBD2 is a possible D gene (5 bases). Deletions cut 1 base from V and 6 bases from J, with 11 bases between. The CDR3 covers 13 residues. Germline assignment: CDR1 SGHRS and CDR2 YFSETQ. This CDR3 reads CASSLSGIGEQYF. CDR3 in DNA: TGCGCCAGCAGCTTGTCGGGGATCGGCGAGCAGTACTTC.

V is TRBV5-1 and J is TRBJ2-7, with D perhaps matching TRBD2 (6 bases). V dropped 8 bases and J dropped 4 bases, with 10 bases sitting between them. The germline V gene has CDR1 SGHRS and CDR2 YFSETQ. This CDR3 has 11 amino acids. The CDR3 sequence: CASTGEYEQYF. CDR3 DNA sequence: TGCGCCAGTACGGGAGAGTACGAGCAGTACTTC.

This clonotype turned up a few times. The chain carries TRBV5-1 and TRBJ2-1; D not certain. V was cut by 4 bases and J by 7 bases, with 9 bases left in between. This CDR3 region has 12 residues. Germline values: CDR1 SGHRS, CDR2 YFSETQ. This CDR3 is CASSDTWNEQFF. The CDR3 nucleotides read TGCGCCAGCAGCGACACTTGGAATGAGCAGTTCTTC.

This clonotype was picked up many times. The chain couples TRBV3-1 to TRBJ2-7; 8 nucleotides match TRBD1. The CDR3 has 14 amino acids. CDR1 is LGHDT, CDR2 YNNKEL, per germline (reference sequence). Trimming removed 4 bases from V and 2 bases from J; junction bases left unmatched: 4. The CDR3 loop reads CASSPRTGTYEQYF. In nucleotides, the CDR3 is TGTGCCAGCAGCCCACGGACAGGGACCTACGAGCAGTACTTC.

This clonotype has a count of ten or more. The gene calls are TRBV5-1 and TRBJ1-2; D is unclear. From germline, CDR1 is SGHRS and CDR2 YFSETQ. The CDR3 has 13 residues. The germline V and J ends were trimmed by 7 bases and 3 bases, with 13 bases remaining between them. Written as DNA, the CDR3 is TGCGCCAGCGGAATGGCCTCGGACTATGGCTACACCTTC. Translated: CASGMASDYGYTF.

The rearrangement links TRBV14 to TRBJ2-7, with a weak D call TRBD2 (5 bases). Trimming cost V 1 base and J 12 bases, with 13 bases left between them. Germline V lookup: CDR1 SGHDN, CDR2 FVKESK. The CDR3 extends over 12 amino acids. CDR3 DNA: TGTGCCAGCAGCCAAGGGTCGGGGAGATGGTACGTC. Translated, it gives CASSQGSGRWYV.

Only a few counts were recorded for this clonotype. V is TRBV28 and J is TRBJ2-3; 9 nucleotides agree with TRBD1. Germline CDR1 is MDHEN and CDR2 is SYDVKM. This CDR3 contains 19 residues. The trim removed 4 bases at V and 4 bases at J, leaving 18 bases unmatched. The CDR3 coding sequence is TGTGCCAGCAGTTCCCCGGGACAGGGTGTCATGGGGGTTTCAGATACGCAGTATTTT. It encodes CASSSPGQGVMGVSDTQYF.

This clonotype was detected a few times. The chain is built from TRBV7-9 and TRBJ2-5; TRBD1 or TRBD2 may be the D gene (5 bases each). V was cut by 1 base and J by 13 bases, with 22 bases left in between. There are 15 residues in the CDR3. Looked up from germline, CDR1 is SEHNR and CDR2 is FQNEAQ (reference sequence). DNA of the CDR3: TGTGCCAGCAGCTTAGAGAGGGACCGACCAACCCTAAGGTACTTC. This gives the protein CASSLERDRPTLRYF.

This rearrangement joins TRBV7-6 to TRBJ1-3; D call uncertain. Trimming shortened V by 1 base and J by 4 bases, and 14 bases separated the two germline ends. The CDR3 sequence is 16 residues long. Germline V CDR1 and CDR2: SGHVS, FNYEAQ. DNA for the CDR3: TGTGCCAGCAGCTTAGATCCTCCGGGGTCGGGAAACACCATATATTTT. The encoded protein is CASSLDPPGSGNTIYF.

J is TRBJ2-1 and V is TRBV11-3; 7 bases line up with TRBD1. Per germline, CDR1 SGHNT and CDR2 YENEEA. Trimming at V came to 4 bases and at J to 9 bases, leaving 6 bases not matched to a gene. The CDR3 contains 13 residues. The CDR3 sequence is CASSSATGVEQFF. CDR3 coding DNA: TGTGCCAGCAGCTCCGCCACAGGGGTTGAGCAGTTCTTC.

This clonotype was counted at least ten times. V usage is TRBV7-2 and J usage is TRBJ2-5; D is ambiguous. Germline CDR1 and CDR2: SGHTA and FQGNSA. The CDR3 totals 13 residues. Trimming removed 2 bases from V and 1 base from J, with 5 bases in between. The CDR3 nucleotides read TGTGCCAGCAGCTTACTCAGCCAAGAGACCCAGTACTTC. Amino acid sequence: CASSLLSQETQYF.

This clonotype was seen a few times. The chain recombines TRBV9 with TRBJ1-3, with a possible D match to TRBD1 (5 bases). V was clipped by 4 bases and J by 3 bases, with 14 bases between them. CDR1 and CDR2 from the germline V gene are SGDLS and YYNGEE. The CDR3 spans 15 residues. Written as DNA, the CDR3 is TGTGCCAGCAGCCCCCCGGGGACGGGTGGAAACACCATATATTTT. Amino acids: CASSPPGTGGNTIYF.

The chain recombines TRBV13 with TRBJ2-7; 8 bases map to TRBD1. Germline V gene data show CDR1 as PRHDT and CDR2 as FYEKMQ (reference sequence). V was pared by 3 bases and J by 5 bases, with 3 bases of the junction left unmatched. The CDR3 sequence is 13 residues long. CDR3 sequence: CASSFWTGNEQYV. CDR3 nucleotides: TGTGCCAGCAGCTTTTGGACAGGGAACGAGCAGTACGTC.

The chain couples TRBV20-1 to TRBJ2-2; 13 nucleotides align to TRBD2. CDR3 size: 16 residues. V lost 4 bases to trimming and J lost 3 bases; unmatched junction nucleotides: 5. Looked up from germline, CDR1 is DFQATT and CDR2 is SNEGSKA (reference sequence). This CDR3 reads CSAKRTSGGYTGELFF. CDR3 DNA sequence: TGCAGTGCTAAAAGGACTAGCGGGGGCTACACCGGGGAGCTGTTTTTT.

This clonotype was counted between two and nine times. V and J are TRBV20-1 and TRBJ2-7, with 7 nucleotides matching TRBD2. The CDR3 is 14 residues long. With 4 bases clipped from V and 3 bases from J, the junction kept 9 bases outside the gene matches. Germline V gives CDR1 DFQATT, CDR2 SNEGSKA (reference sequence). CDR3 in amino acids: CSAKKASGRYEQYF. CDR3 bases: TGCAGTGCTAAAAAGGCTAGCGGACGCTACGAGCAGTACTTC.